The clone carrying this T cell receptor beta chain was found once. The antigen is not known. This specimen comes from a study of T cell responses to AZD1222 COVID-19 vaccine. Study details: Second doses at about 4 or about 12 weeks were pooled. Findings and caveats of the study: Repertoire sampling occurred only after the peak T cell response.

Germline V CDR1 and CDR2: SGHTA, FQGTGA. This CDR3 has 14 residues. V was cut by 5 bases and J by 9 bases, with 17 bases left in between. The table came from immunoSEQ multiplex PCR; TCRdb's copy has only in-frame clones and leaves some out. Of 100,000 to 150,000 clones listed, about 89% are singletons. J is TRBJ2-1 and V is TRBV7-3, with D maybe TRBD2 (6 bases). This sequence originates from an adult in good health. The sample consisted of peripheral blood, taken on day 0 of AZD1222 vaccination. The CDR3: CASSPVEGLGEQFF. The DNA of the CDR3 is TGTGCCAGCAGCCCCGTGGAGGGGCTGGGTGAGCAGTTCTTC.